The 20 T cell receptor beta chains below were found in one sample sequenced in a study of cytomegalovirus exposure and HLA in healthy donors. The PCR contained 60 Vbeta and 13 Jbeta primers. Assay: immunoSEQ multiplex PCR; the TCRdb copy retains only in-frame clones and omits some. The repertoire includes about 120,000 clones, approximately 80% of them detected once, and around 9.9% sits in the top ten. The sequencing input was PBMCs. The receptors stem from a man aged 35 to 55 in good health and CMV-seropositive.

The chain's CDR3 is CASRPQGKLSNYGYTF. In DNA, the CDR3 is TGTGCCAGCAGGCCACAGGGGAAGCTGAGCAACTATGGCTACACCTTC. J is TRBJ1-2 and V is TRBV7-9; TRBD1 aligns across 7 bases. This CDR3 is built from 16 residues. Germline CDR1 is SEHNR and CDR2 is FQNEAQ (reference sequence). V shed 6 bases, J shed 2 bases, and the junction held 12 bases outside the gene matches.

This clone was picked up one time. CDR3 region: CASSPQETQYF. DNA of the CDR3: TGTGCCAGCAGCCCTCAAGAGACCCAGTACTTC. The V gene is TRBV7-9, the J gene TRBJ2-5, with D unresolved. The length of the CDR3 is 11 residues. Trimming cost V 5 bases and J 2 bases, with 3 bases left between them. Germline V gene data show CDR1 as SEHNR and CDR2 as FQNEAQ (reference sequence). The variable domain in full, with the rest retrieved from reference TRBV7-9 and TRBJ2-5, is DTGVSQNPRHKITKRGQNVTFRCDPISEHNRLYWYRQTLGQGPEFLTYFQNEAQLEKSRLLSDRFSAERPKGSFSTLEIQRTEQGDSAMYLCASSPQETQYFGPGTRLLVL.

A word on this clone: The sample has other DNA sequences that encode this CDR3 too. The gene calls are TRBV7-2 and TRBJ1-5; unclear D gene. Trimming pared 5 bases from V and 4 bases from J, leaving 9 bases between. This CDR3 spans 13 amino acids. Germline values: CDR1 SGHTA, CDR2 FQGNSA. This chain's CDR3 is CASSLDWNQPQHF. The CDR3 DNA is TGTGCCAGCAGCCTGGACTGGAATCAGCCCCAGCATTTT.

The chain employs TRBV19 and TRBJ2-1; tentatively, D is TRBD2 (6 bases). There are 18 residues in the CDR3. The germline V and J ends were trimmed by 4 bases and 0 bases, with 19 bases remaining between them. Germline V gives CDR1 LNHDA, CDR2 SQIVND (reference sequence). The CDR3 region is CASSTRAGNLLSYNEQFF. The DNA for the CDR3 is TGTGCCAGTAGTACTCGGGCGGGGAACCTCCTCTCCTACAATGAGCAGTTCTTC.

There are a few counts of this clone. J is TRBJ2-7 and V is TRBV4-1; D might be TRBD1 (6 bases). CDR1 MGHRA and CDR2 YSYEKL come from the germline V gene. V shed 3 bases and J shed 3 bases, with 9 bases lying between them. The CDR3 length is 13 residues. The DNA for the CDR3 is TGCGCCAGCAGCCACCCGGACAGCTACGAGCAGTACTTC. This translates into CASSHPDSYEQYF.

V is TRBV7-9 and J is TRBJ2-7; 9 bases are a match to TRBD1. This CDR3 region has 13 residues. Germline CDR1 reads SEHNR; CDR2 reads FQNEAQ (reference sequence). The V segment lost 8 bases and the J segment 4 bases; nucleotides outside the gene matches: 6. In DNA form, the CDR3 reads TGTGCCAGCGGTTGGACAGGGGTATACGAGCAGTACTTC. Translating it yields CASGWTGVYEQYF.

Remarks on this clone: Other DNA sequences in this sample translate to the same CDR3. This rearrangement joins TRBV6-5 to TRBJ1-3; TRBD1 agrees at 9 bases. The CDR3 covers 15 residues. The germline V gene encodes CDR1 MNHEY and CDR2 SVGAGI. V lost 4 bases, J lost 0 bases, and 1 base stayed unmatched. The CDR3 coding sequence is TGTGCCAGCAGTTTGACAGGGGGCTCTGGAAACACCATATATTTT. It translates to CASSLTGGSGNTIYF.

This chain joins TRBV5-1 and TRBJ2-5; 12 bases align to TRBD1. TRBJ2-7 explains the end of the DNA better; the J call may be wrong. The CDR3 is 16 residues long. In germline, CDR1 is SGHRS, CDR2 YFSETQ. CDR3 region: CASSSSGTGGLYEQYF. The CDR3 DNA sequence: TGCGCCAGCAGCAGTTCCGGGACAGGGGGCTTGTACGAGCAGTACTTC.

The count of this clone is one. This chain uses TRBV7-6 with TRBJ2-5, with TRBD1 matching over 12 bases. Losses at the gene ends were 4 bases for V and 5 bases for J; bases not matched to a gene: 5. The CDR3 extends over 15 amino acids. Germline CDR1 SGHVS, CDR2 FNYEAQ. The CDR3 nucleotides read TGTGCCAGCAGCTCCGGGACAGGGGGCAGGGAGACCCAGTACTTC. Residues: CASSSGTGGRETQYF.

This clone turned up a few times. V and J are TRBV9 and TRBJ1-3; 7 bases map to TRBD1. The germline V gene encodes CDR1 SGDLS and CDR2 YYNGEE. The CDR3 is made up of 15 amino acids. Germline trimming cut 3 bases from V and 0 bases from J; bases unmatched to any gene: 3. CDR3 protein: CASSGRTGSGNTIYF. DNA for the CDR3: TGTGCCAGCAGCGGCCGGACAGGCTCTGGAAACACCATATATTTT.

For the CDR3, the DNA is TGTGCCAGCAGCTATGGACAGGGGTACGAGCAGTACTTC. Protein sequence: CASSYGQGYEQYF. This rearrangement joins TRBV5-6 to TRBJ2-5, with TRBD1 matching 9 bases. The last part of the DNA fits TRBJ2-7 better; the J call may be wrong. Germline assignment: CDR1 SGHDT and CDR2 YYEEEE. The CDR3 sequence is 13 residues long.

The chain employs TRBV5-6 and TRBJ2-7, with D perhaps matching TRBD1 (6 bases). Trimming cost V 1 base and J 0 bases, with 11 bases left between them. The CDR3 totals 15 residues. Per the germline V gene, CDR1 is SGHDT and CDR2 is YYEEEE. CDR3 residues: CASSLLAGVSYEQYF. Written as DNA, the CDR3 is TGTGCCAGCAGCTTGTTGGCAGGGGTCTCCTACGAGCAGTACTTC.

The V and J genes are TRBV5-8 and TRBJ1-1; 9 bases align to TRBD1. The V segment lost 5 bases and the J segment 5 bases; nucleotides outside the gene matches: 4. Germline CDR1 reads SGHTS; CDR2 reads YDEGEE. CDR3 length: 13 residues. Here the CDR3 DNA reads TGTGCCAGCAGGTACAGGGGGCTTACTGAAGCTTTCTTT. Protein product: CASRYRGLTEAFF.

The V gene is TRBV4-1, the J gene TRBJ1-2, with 7 nucleotides matching TRBD1. The V gene end was trimmed by 2 bases and the J gene end by 0 bases; junction bases not matched to a gene: 3. Germline lookup yields CDR1 MGHRA and CDR2 YSYEKL. This CDR3 has 15 amino acids. CDR3 loop: CASSQSTGTNYGYTF. In DNA form, the CDR3 reads TGCGCCAGCAGCCAATCGACAGGGACTAACTATGGCTACACCTTC.

This sequence joins TRBV6-6 and TRBJ2-1; D is possibly TRBD1 (6 bases). Germline V gene sequence: CDR1 MNHNY, CDR2 SVGAGI (reference sequence). Trimming cost V 2 bases and J 1 base, with 9 bases left between them. The CDR3 runs 15 residues. The CDR3 loop is CASSYRTESYNEQFF. CDR3 nucleotide sequence: TGTGCCAGCAGTTACCGGACAGAGTCCTACAATGAGCAGTTCTTC.

The chain combines TRBV28 with TRBJ1-3, with D perhaps TRBD1 (5 bases). The V end was cut by 5 bases, the J end by 0 bases, with 11 bases between. CDR3 length: 15 amino acids. CDR1 MDHEN and CDR2 SYDVKM come from the germline V gene. The CDR3 sequence: CASSGPGGSGNTIYF. In DNA form, the CDR3 reads TGTGCCAGCAGTGGCCCCGGGGGCTCTGGAAACACCATATATTTT.

As for this clone: The sample has other DNA sequences that encode this CDR3 too. The V call is TRBV14, the J call TRBJ2-1; TRBD1 aligns across 7 bases. Unmatched junction bases numbered 9, after V lost 4 bases and J lost 6 bases. In germline, CDR1 is SGHDN, CDR2 FVKESK. The CDR3 is made up of 15 amino acids. CDR3 residues: CASSLQSHRGNEQFF. The CDR3 nucleotides are TGTGCCAGCAGCCTACAATCGCACAGGGGCAATGAGCAGTTCTTC.

This clone appeared a few times. V is TRBV5-6 and J is TRBJ2-7; TRBD1 aligns across 12 bases. The CDR3 sequence is 17 residues long. J gave up 4 bases and V 4 bases, and 12 bases lay outside the gene matches. Germline values: CDR1 SGHDT, CDR2 YYEEEE. The DNA for the CDR3 is TGTGCCAGCAGCCCTGGGACAGGGGGCCAGGGTAGGTACGAGCAGTACTTC. This sequence encodes CASSPGTGGQGRYEQYF. The full variable domain, rest sourced from reference TRBV5-6 and TRBJ2-7, is DAGVTQSPTHLIKTRGQQVTLRCSPKSGHDTVSWYQQALGQGPQFIFQYYEEEERQRGNFPDRFSGHQFPNYSSELNVNALLLGDSALYLCASSPGTGGQGRYEQYFGPGTRLTVT.

V gene TRBV5-1 combines with J gene TRBJ2-7; maybe TRBD1 (6 bases). Germline CDR1 is SGHRS and CDR2 is YFSETQ. The CDR3 runs to 15 residues. Trimming stripped 4 bases from V and 3 bases from J, with 17 bases between. The DNA of the CDR3 is TGCGCCAGCAGCCCAACCCCGGGACACAACTACGAGCAGTACTTC. Amino acids: CASSPTPGHNYEQYF.

This chain connects TRBV29-1 to TRBJ2-7; TRBD1 agrees at 7 bases. CDR1 is SQVTM and CDR2 is ANQGSEA in the germline V gene. V dropped 0 bases and J dropped 5; count of bases not matched to a gene: 10. The CDR3 sequence is 15 residues long. The CDR3 loop is CSVEEAGGRTDEQYF. The CDR3 DNA sequence: TGCAGCGTTGAAGAGGCAGGGGGAAGGACCGACGAGCAGTACTTC.